The present entry profiles one TCR beta chain with its context. These data originate in a study of technical replicates of blood from several donors. Profiled with immunoSEQ multiplex PCR; TCRdb holds only in-frame clones, not every one. The sample has under 90,000 clones; just over 95% are singletons. The V segment lost 4 bases and the J segment 5 bases; nucleotides outside the gene matches: 7. Germline V gives CDR1 SGHRS, CDR2 YFSETQ. The CDR3 runs to 15 residues. The material sequenced was T cells isolated from PBMCs. The chain uses TRBV5-1 and TRBJ2-2, with 8 bases lining up with TRBD2. This clonotype was sampled from a human donor in good health. Here the CDR3 reads CASSQSGSRTGELFF. The DNA of the CDR3 is TGCGCCAGCAGCCAAAGCGGGAGTCGTACCGGGGAGCTGTTTTTT.